A single sample is the source of the 30 T cell receptor beta chains below, sequenced in a study of graft-versus-host responses after intestinal transplantation. Profiled with immunoSEQ multiplex PCR; TCRdb holds only in-frame clones, not every one. The data contain around 20,000 clones, roughly 80% of them singletons. Source: PBMCs, taken 14 days after transplant. These receptor sequences come from a human patient who received an intestinal transplant, so some T cells may come from the graft donor.

The chain combines TRBV6-5 with TRBJ2-7, with 10 bases that match TRBD2. The length of the CDR3 is 15 residues. Germline loops: CDR1 MNHEY, CDR2 SVGAGI. The trim removed 7 bases at V and 13 bases at J, leaving 19 bases unmatched. Written as DNA, the CDR3 is TGTGCCAGCACCCCTCTAGCGGGAGAACGGGGCCGCTTCTACTTC. Translation gives CASTPLAGERGRFYF.

J is TRBJ2-3 and V is TRBV6-4; D might be TRBD2 (6 bases). The V gene's germline CDR1 is MRHNA and CDR2 SNTAGT. CDR3 length: 14 residues. The germline V and J ends were trimmed by 2 bases and 0 bases, with 6 bases remaining between them. CDR3 coding DNA: TGTGCCAGCAGTGACGGGACTAGCACAGATACGCAGTATTTT. Translation gives CASSDGTSTDTQYF.

The chain recombines TRBV6-5 with TRBJ2-3; D not certain. V lost 5 bases to trimming and J lost 6 bases, with 6 bases between them. The CDR3 runs to 11 residues. Germline values: CDR1 MNHEY, CDR2 SVGAGI. The CDR3 DNA reads TGTGCCAGCAGTAGTCAGGATACGCAGTATTTT. Its protein is CASSSQDTQYF.

The gene calls are TRBV7-9 and TRBJ2-7, with 8 nucleotides matching TRBD1. CDR1 is SEHNR and CDR2 is FQNEAQ in the germline V gene (reference sequence). After removal of 5 bases from V and 3 bases from J, the junction contained 9 bases not matched to a gene. This CDR3 has 15 amino acids. This chain's CDR3 is CASSPSRTGNYEQYF. CDR3 sequence (DNA): TGTGCCAGCAGCCCAAGTAGGACAGGGAACTACGAGCAGTACTTC.

The chain recombines TRBV28 with TRBJ2-5, with a weak D call TRBD1 (5 bases). The CDR3 runs to 14 residues. V was pared by 5 bases and J by 2 bases, with 12 bases between. CDR1 and CDR2 from the germline V gene are MDHEN and SYDVKM. The CDR3 sequence is CASSPNRLQETQYF. The CDR3 nucleotides read TGTGCCAGCAGTCCGAACAGGTTACAAGAGACCCAGTACTTC. Complete variable domain (other parts from reference TRBV28 and TRBJ2-5): DVKVTQSSRYLVKRTGEKVFLECVQDMDHENMFWYRQDPGLGLRLIYFSYDVKMKEKGDIPEGYSVSREKKERFSLILESASTNQTSMYLCASSPNRLQETQYFGPGTRLLVL.

This chain joins TRBV13 and TRBJ1-6, with TRBD1 as a possible D gene (5 bases). The CDR3 loop spans 15 amino acids. CDR1 is PRHDT and CDR2 is FYEKMQ in the germline V gene (reference sequence). Between the trimmed V and J ends, which lost 0 bases and 8 bases, there was a span of 11 bases. As DNA, the CDR3 is TGTGCCAGCAGCTTAGGGGGGCAGGGCTATTCACCCCTCCACTTT. This encodes CASSLGGQGYSPLHF.

The V gene is TRBV28, the J gene TRBJ2-5, with 7 bases fitting TRBD2. V was clipped by 5 bases and J by 3 bases; unmatched bases: 6. This CDR3 contains 14 residues. Per the germline V gene, CDR1 is MDHEN and CDR2 is SYDVKM. CDR3 sequence: CASSPGGSEETQYF. DNA for the CDR3: TGTGCCAGCAGTCCCGGGGGGAGCGAAGAGACCCAGTACTTC. Full variable domain (outside the CDR3, taken from reference TRBV28 and TRBJ2-5): DVKVTQSSRYLVKRTGEKVFLECVQDMDHENMFWYRQDPGLGLRLIYFSYDVKMKEKGDIPEGYSVSREKKERFSLILESASTNQTSMYLCASSPGGSEETQYFGPGTRLLVL.

The gene calls are TRBV4-1 and TRBJ2-7; D ambiguous. Trimming shortened V by 8 bases and J by 0 bases, and 8 bases separated the two germline ends. CDR1 is MGHRA and CDR2 is YSYEKL in the germline V gene. This CDR3 contains 12 residues. CDR3: CASEGSSYEQYF. CDR3 coding DNA: TGCGCCAGCGAAGGCAGCTCCTACGAGCAGTACTTC.

This rearrangement joins TRBV15 to TRBJ2-1; 7 bases line up with TRBD2. Germline V gene data show CDR1 as LNHNV and CDR2 as YYDKDF (reference sequence). J gave up 15 bases and V 5 bases, and 13 bases lay outside the gene matches. The CDR3 consists of 13 residues. The CDR3 is CATSWERERGPFF. In nucleotides, the CDR3 is TGTGCCACCAGCTGGGAGCGGGAACGGGGCCCGTTCTTC.

The chain is built from TRBV4-1 and TRBJ1-5; D uncertain. There are 15 residues in the CDR3. Trimming cost V 1 base and J 2 bases, with 9 bases left between them. Germline V CDR1 and CDR2: MGHRA, YSYEKL. The CDR3 protein is CASSQVDGGNQPQHF. CDR3 DNA: TGCGCCAGCAGCCAAGTTGACGGGGGCAATCAGCCCCAGCATTTT.

The V gene is TRBV2, the J gene TRBJ2-5; no reliable D call. Trimming stripped 8 bases from V and 1 base from J, with 5 bases between. The length of the CDR3 is 11 residues. Germline V gene sequence: CDR1 SNHLY, CDR2 FYNNEI. CDR3 region: CASGRQETQYF. The CDR3 DNA sequence: TGTGCCAGCGGGCGCCAAGAGACCCAGTACTTC.

This clone has a handful of counts. The chain carries TRBV5-1 and TRBJ2-7; 9 nucleotides align to TRBD1. In germline, CDR1 is SGHRS, CDR2 YFSETQ. This CDR3 spans 12 amino acids. J gave up 7 bases and V 3 bases, and 2 bases lay outside the gene matches. CDR3 sequence: CASSWTGVEQYF. Written as DNA, the CDR3 is TGCGCCAGCAGCTGGACAGGGGTTGAGCAGTACTTC.

This chain connects TRBV5-6 to TRBJ1-2; D may be TRBD1 (6 bases). There are 14 residues in the CDR3. CDR1 and CDR2 (germline): SGHDT, YYEEEE. Between the trimmed V and J ends, which lost 4 bases and 3 bases, there was a span of 13 bases. The CDR3 nucleotides are TGTGCCAGCAGCGGCATGGGGGCCTACTATGGCTACACCTTC. Its translation: CASSGMGAYYGYTF.

The J gene is TRBJ2-7, the V gene TRBV6-5; 8 nucleotides agree with TRBD2. Germline-derived CDR1 and CDR2 are MNHEY and SVGAGI. The CDR3 has 14 residues. V lost 0 bases, J lost 7 bases, and 5 bases stayed unmatched. Here the CDR3 DNA reads TGTGCCAGCAGTTACTCCCCAGCGGGGGTGGAGCAGTACTTC. It is translated as CASSYSPAGVEQYF.

This rearrangement joins TRBV27 to TRBJ2-5; TRBD2 is a possible D gene (6 bases). CDR1 and CDR2 (germline): MNHEY, SMNVEV (reference sequence). V was shortened by 3 bases and J by 11 bases, with 34 bases between the two germline ends. CDR3 length equals 19 residues. Here the CDR3 reads CASSFFPSGRPDPVGEQYF. The DNA of the CDR3 is TGTGCCAGCAGTTTCTTCCCCTCCGGGAGACCTGACCCCGTTGGGGAGCAGTACTTC.

This rearrangement joins TRBV7-9 to TRBJ1-1; D unclear. V was pared by 4 bases and J by 5 bases, with 11 bases between. The germline V gene has CDR1 SEHNR and CDR2 FQNEAQ (reference sequence). The length of the CDR3 is 13 residues. The CDR3 nucleotides read TGTGCCAGCAGCTCAAAGCTGGCGACTGAAGCTTTCTTT. Encoded protein: CASSSKLATEAFF.

The chain carries TRBV5-1 and TRBJ2-5; TRBD1 matches 12 bases. Per germline, CDR1 SGHRS and CDR2 YFSETQ. The CDR3 extends over 18 amino acids. The J segment lost 4 bases and the V segment lost 1 base, leaving 11 bases of the junction unmatched. CDR3 sequence (DNA): TGCGCCAGCAGCTTGTTCTCCCCGGGACAGGGGGCTGGAGAGACCCAGTACTTC. It is translated as CASSLFSPGQGAGETQYF.

The chain combines TRBV13 with TRBJ2-7, with a weak D call TRBD2 (5 bases). Trimming took off 4 bases at V and 7 bases at J, with 11 bases between the two ends. CDR3 length: 12 residues. Germline CDR1 and CDR2: PRHDT and FYEKMQ (reference sequence). The CDR3 region is CASSSPPGEQYF. DNA of the CDR3: TGTGCCAGCAGCTCCCCCCCGGGGGAGCAGTACTTC. Full variable domain (outside the CDR3, taken from reference TRBV13 and TRBJ2-7): AAGVIQSPRHLIKEKRETATLKCYPIPRHDTVYWYQQGPGQDPQFLISFYEKMQSDKGSIPDRFSAQQFSDYHSELNMSSLELGDSALYFCASSSPPGEQYFGPGTRLTVT.

This rearrangement joins TRBV7-9 to TRBJ2-3; D uncertain. CDR3 length: 13 residues. The ends were cut back, 7 bases at V and 2 bases at J, with 10 bases in the middle. CDR1 and CDR2 from the germline V gene are SEHNR and FQNEAQ (reference sequence). The CDR3 DNA sequence: TGTGCCAGCATTCGTCTTTACACAGATACGCAGTATTTT. It specifies CASIRLYTDTQYF.

The chain recombines TRBV7-9 with TRBJ2-7; weak D call: TRBD1 (5 bases). V was cut by 4 bases and J by 4 bases, with 14 bases left in between. The CDR3 consists of 14 residues. Per the germline V gene, CDR1 is SEHNR and CDR2 is FQNEAQ (reference sequence). The CDR3 spells CASSSTGPSYEQYF. For the CDR3, the DNA is TGTGCCAGCAGCTCCACAGGTCCCTCTTACGAGCAGTACTTC.

This clone occurred a few times. The rearrangement links TRBV5-1 to TRBJ2-7, with 11 bases lining up with TRBD2. The CDR3 runs 18 residues. In germline, CDR1 is SGHRS, CDR2 YFSETQ. Unmatched junction bases numbered 17, after V lost 4 bases and J lost 5 bases. In DNA form, the CDR3 reads TGCGCCAGCAGCAGACGCGGGGTAGCGGGGGGGCCTAGGGACGAGCAGTACTTC. It specifies CASSRRGVAGGPRDEQYF.

The chain carries TRBV11-3 and TRBJ2-1; D not resolved. Trimming cost V 2 bases and J 6 bases, with 11 bases left between them. This CDR3 contains 14 residues. Germline V gene lookup returns CDR1 SGHNT and CDR2 YENEEA. CDR3: CASSLRSSTNEQFF. CDR3 sequence (DNA): TGTGCCAGCAGCTTACGCTCTAGTACCAATGAGCAGTTCTTC.

This clone has more than one count but fewer than ten. J is TRBJ2-5 and V is TRBV6-1, with D unresolved. The germline V and J ends were trimmed by 2 bases and 1 base, with 5 bases remaining between them. Germline V gene data show CDR1 as MNHNS and CDR2 as SASEGT. This CDR3 contains 13 residues. CDR3 region: CASSEYFQETQYF. The CDR3 DNA reads as TGTGCCAGCAGTGAATACTTCCAAGAGACCCAGTACTTC.

The table lists this clone with a count of one. This sequence joins TRBV4-1 and TRBJ2-3; the match to TRBD2 covers 10 bases. The CDR3 extends over 17 amino acids. Unmatched junction bases numbered 5, after V lost 2 bases and J lost 0 bases. The germline V gene has CDR1 MGHRA and CDR2 YSYEKL. This CDR3 reads CASSQLPAGGSTDTQYF. CDR3 bases: TGCGCCAGCAGCCAATTACCAGCGGGAGGGAGCACAGATACGCAGTATTTT.

This sequence joins TRBV6-1 and TRBJ2-7; no clear D. This CDR3 contains 14 residues. V lost 1 base and J 4 bases, leaving 11 bases between the germline ends. CDR1 and CDR2 from the germline V gene are MNHNS and SASEGT. Here the CDR3 DNA reads TGTGCCAGCAGTGAAGAGAGTGGGCTATACGAGCAGTACTTC. It codes for CASSEESGLYEQYF.

This chain uses TRBV5-1 with TRBJ2-3, with 7 bases that match TRBD2. Losses at the gene ends were 0 bases for V and 2 bases for J; bases not matched to a gene: 6. The V gene's germline CDR1 is SGHRS and CDR2 YFSETQ. The CDR3 is 16 residues long. The CDR3 DNA is TGCGCCAGCAGCTTGGGGACTAGGAGGGACACAGATACGCAGTATTTT. Amino acids: CASSLGTRRDTDTQYF.

The chain recombines TRBV9 with TRBJ2-2; 8 nucleotides agree with TRBD1. The length of the CDR3 is 15 residues. After removal of 0 bases from V and 7 bases from J, the junction contained 5 bases not matched to a gene. Per the germline V gene, CDR1 is SGDLS and CDR2 is YYNGEE. The CDR3, as DNA: TGTGCCAGCAGCGTAGGGACAGGGCGGGACGGGGAGCTGTTTTTT. Translating gives CASSVGTGRDGELFF.

The chain joins TRBV7-8 to TRBJ1-5; D unresolved. CDR3 size: 15 residues. The V and J ends lost 0 bases and 2 bases respectively, with 8 bases between them. The germline CDR1 and CDR2 sequences are SGHVS and FQNEAQ. The CDR3 spells CASSLAGGGNQPQHF. In nucleotides, the CDR3 is TGTGCCAGCAGCTTAGCCGGCGGGGGCAATCAGCCCCAGCATTTT.

This chain connects TRBV20-1 to TRBJ1-2; D gene ambiguous. The CDR3 runs to 10 residues. Deletions cut 3 bases from V and 3 bases from J, with 2 bases between. Germline CDR1 is DFQATT and CDR2 is SNEGSKA (reference sequence). CDR3 nucleotides: TGCAGTGCTAGGTACTATGGCTACACCTTC. Its protein product is CSARYYGYTF.

The gene calls are TRBV4-3 and TRBJ2-1; 8 bases are shared with TRBD1. This CDR3 contains 15 residues. The germline gives CDR1 LGHNA, CDR2 YSLEER. Trimming removed 1 base from V and 9 bases from J; junction bases left unmatched: 8. The chain's CDR3 is CASSQVGQGAGEQFF. The CDR3 DNA reads as TGCGCCAGCAGCCAAGTGGGCCAGGGGGCAGGTGAGCAGTTCTTC.